The 6 T cell receptor beta chains below were found in one sample sequenced in a study of blood T cell repertoires in COVID-19. TCRdb's copy holds only in-frame clones and misses some; the assay was immunoSEQ multiplex PCR. The sample lists around 100,000 clones, 88% occurring once. The specimen sequenced was peripheral blood. The receptors derive from a human donor in a cohort sampled during active COVID-19.

The chain combines TRBV7-8 with TRBJ2-7, with 9 bases lining up with TRBD1. V lost 3 bases, J lost 5 bases, and 8 bases stayed unmatched. Germline CDR1 SGHVS, CDR2 FQNEAQ. The CDR3 runs 15 residues. In nucleotides, the CDR3 is TGTGCCAGCAGCTTCTGGACAGGGGATAACAACGAGCAGTACTTC. This codes for CASSFWTGDNNEQYF. Full variable domain (missing parts from reference TRBV7-8 and TRBJ2-7): GAGVSQSPRYKVAKRGQDVALRCDPISGHVSLFWYQQALGQGPEFLTYFQNEAQLDKSGLPSDRFFAERPEGSVSTLKIQRTQQEDSAVYLCASSFWTGDNNEQYFGPGTRLTVT.

CDR3 DNA sequence: TGTGCCTGGGGGACAGGTTACCTTCAGCCCCAGCATTTT. This encodes CAWGTGYLQPQHF. The chain joins TRBV30 to TRBJ1-5; TRBD1 matches at 8 bases. This CDR3 is built from 13 residues. Germline values: CDR1 GTSNPN, CDR2 SVGIG (reference sequence). Germline trimming cut 5 bases from V and 6 bases from J; bases unmatched to any gene: 6.

V and J are TRBV19 and TRBJ1-3; 9 positions match TRBD1. Per the germline V gene, CDR1 is LNHDA and CDR2 is SQIVND (reference sequence). With 7 bases clipped from V and 2 bases from J, the junction kept 6 bases outside the gene matches. The length of the CDR3 is 15 residues. CDR3 sequence reads: CASKGQGGTGNTIYF. Here the CDR3 DNA reads TGTGCCAGTAAGGGACAGGGAGGAACTGGAAACACCATATATTTT.

This clone occurred once. The chain recombines TRBV12-3 or TRBV12-4 with TRBJ2-7; D perhaps matches TRBD1 (6 bases). The CDR3 covers 13 residues. Trimming left V 10 bases short and J 4 bases short, with 17 bases between. DNA for the CDR3: TGTGCCACGTGCATCAGGGGAAGGTACGAGCAGTACTTC. Translated, it gives CATCIRGRYEQYF.

The chain has TRBV19 and TRBJ2-3; D is perhaps TRBD2 (5 bases). Germline CDR1 LNHDA, CDR2 SQIVND (reference sequence). Trimming took off 5 bases at V and 6 bases at J, with 12 bases between the two ends. The CDR3 loop spans 13 amino acids. CDR3 nucleotide sequence: TGTGCCAGTAGTTCGGCGACTACGGATACGCAGTATTTT. Protein: CASSSATTDTQYF.

This rearrangement joins TRBV7-9 to TRBJ2-1; TRBD2 matches 13 bases. Trimming removed 5 bases from V and 8 bases from J; junction bases left unmatched: 9. Germline values: CDR1 SEHNR, CDR2 FQNEAQ (reference sequence). The CDR3 covers 16 residues. The CDR3 sequence: CASSRTSGSLKDEQFF. The DNA of the CDR3 is TGTGCCAGCAGCAGGACTAGCGGGAGTCTCAAAGATGAGCAGTTCTTC.